A single sample gave rise to the 6 T cell receptor beta chains below, sequenced in a study of PD-L1 blockade in urothelial cancer. Clones were read by immunoSEQ multiplex PCR, and TCRdb kept only the in-frame ones, dropping some. The repertoire includes around 43,000 clones, around nine tenths of them detected once, and roughly 25% sits in the top ten. Specified time point: pretreatment peripheral blood. Material: PBMCs, obtained around atezolizumab (anti-PD-L1) treatment. The receptor source for this set is a donor at least 40 years old with urothelial cancer.

This sequence joins TRBV6-5 and TRBJ1-1; unclear D gene. This CDR3 has 13 residues. Per germline, CDR1 MNHEY and CDR2 SVGAGI. The V and J ends lost 5 bases and 8 bases respectively, with 15 bases between them. For the CDR3, the DNA is TGTGCCAGCAGTCCTCCTGGGCGAGGGGAAGCTTTCTTT. Protein product: CASSPPGRGEAFF.

This chain links TRBV18 with TRBJ1-3; no reliable D call. This CDR3 comprises 14 residues. Germline V CDR1 and CDR2: KGHSH, LQKENI. V lost 3 bases and J lost 0, with 6 bases in between. DNA for the CDR3: TGTGCCAGCTCACCGGCGGACTCTGGAAACACCATATATTTT. Protein: CASSPADSGNTIYF. Full variable domain (missing parts from reference TRBV18 and TRBJ1-3): NAGVMQNPRHLVRRRGQEARLRCSPMKGHSHVYWYRQLPEEGLKFMVYLQKENIIDESGMPKERFSAEFPKEGPSILRIQQVVRGDSAAYFCASSPADSGNTIYFGEGSWLTVV.

The rearrangement joins TRBV4-2 to TRBJ1-3, with 10 bases that match TRBD1. Germline assignment: CDR1 LGHNA and CDR2 YNFKEQ. This CDR3 spans 15 amino acids. With V trimmed by 4 bases and J by 4 bases, 4 bases remained unmatched. For the CDR3, the DNA is TGTGCCAGCAGCCCCCCGGGACAGGGGGGAAACACCATATATTTT. Its translation is CASSPPGQGGNTIYF.

The V call is TRBV15, the J call TRBJ2-3; TRBD2 might be the D (6 bases). Trimming took off 5 bases at V and 6 bases at J, with 18 bases between the two ends. From germline, CDR1 is LNHNV and CDR2 YYDKDF (reference sequence). CDR3 size: 15 residues. CDR3 nucleotide sequence: TGTGCCACCAGCCAGGAGGGGCAATGGTGGGATACGCAGTATTTT. Translated, it gives CATSQEGQWWDTQYF.

This clone was counted ten times or more. This chain uses TRBV27 with TRBJ2-5, with a weak D call TRBD1 (6 bases). The CDR3 is made up of 13 amino acids. Germline loops: CDR1 MNHEY, CDR2 SMNVEV (reference sequence). Trimming took 6 bases from V and 1 from J, leaving 9 bases between them. The CDR3 coding sequence is TGTGCCAGCAGGGGACATCTCCAAGAGACCCAGTACTTC. Translated, it gives CASRGHLQETQYF.

Remarks on this clone: The sample contains more than one DNA sequence encoding this CDR3. The chain links TRBV7-8 to TRBJ2-5, with 13 bases that match TRBD2. The V gene end was trimmed by 6 bases and the J gene end by 3 bases; junction bases not matched to a gene: 7. Germline V CDR1 and CDR2: SGHVS, FQNEAQ. This CDR3 contains 16 residues. DNA of the CDR3: TGTGCCAGCAGTTACCCGGGACTAGCGGGGAAAGAGACCCAGTACTTC. Residues: CASSYPGLAGKETQYF.